These T cell receptor beta chains were read from a single sample in a study of blood T cell repertoires in COVID-19. Method: immunoSEQ multiplex PCR; TCRdb's copy keeps in-frame clones and lacks some. The sample contains a few hundred thousand clones, 70% to 90% of which appear only once. Sequencing was carried out using PBMCs or T cells enriched from blood (not recorded which). The source of these receptors is a young man who had recovered from COVID-19. Both conserved end residues are trimmed from each CDR3. Fields, in order: J gene, V gene, clone size, D gene, CDR3 protein. D genes are given only for firm matches. Size is omitted from some rows. Given values are once, few, many or a class for expanded clones.

j_gene: TRBJ1-1; v_gene: TRBV14; abundance: NA; d_gene: NA; CDR3aa: ASSHRAEAF
j_gene: TRBJ1-2; v_gene: TRBV4-1; abundance: NA; d_gene: TRBD1; CDR3aa: ASSQEPTRGRGGYT
j_gene: TRBJ2-5; v_gene: TRBV3-1/TRBV3-2; abundance: NA; d_gene: NA; CDR3aa: ASSQGQTQETQY
j_gene: TRBJ2-7; v_gene: TRBV6-6; abundance: NA; d_gene: NA; CDR3aa: ASRPFEGASYEQY
j_gene: TRBJ1-2; v_gene: TRBV10-3; abundance: NA; d_gene: TRBD1; CDR3aa: AITGTGSTYGYT
j_gene: TRBJ1-1; v_gene: TRBV9; abundance: NA; d_gene: NA; CDR3aa: ASSILTGFTEAF
j_gene: TRBJ2-7; v_gene: TRBV19; abundance: NA; d_gene: NA; CDR3aa: ASSIRARGYEQY
j_gene: TRBJ2-5; v_gene: TRBV3-1/TRBV3-2; abundance: NA; d_gene: NA; CDR3aa: ASSPSLSLGAQETQY
j_gene: TRBJ1-6; v_gene: TRBV19; abundance: NA; d_gene: TRBD1; CDR3aa: ASRPGTGSYNSPLH
j_gene: TRBJ2-3; v_gene: TRBV5-1; abundance: NA; d_gene: NA; CDR3aa: ASSLVGGPADTQY
j_gene: TRBJ1-2; v_gene: TRBV27; abundance: few; d_gene: NA; CDR3aa: ASSQTGVSGYT
j_gene: TRBJ1-3; v_gene: TRBV11-2; abundance: NA; d_gene: NA; CDR3aa: ASSLVLGNTIY
j_gene: TRBJ2-1; v_gene: TRBV5-4; abundance: NA; d_gene: TRBD2; CDR3aa: ASSSRTSGAYNEQF
j_gene: TRBJ2-5; v_gene: TRBV9; abundance: NA; d_gene: NA; CDR3aa: ASSVRPNQGETQY
j_gene: TRBJ1-1; v_gene: TRBV6-5; abundance: NA; d_gene: NA; CDR3aa: ASSFLRGDTPGEAF
j_gene: TRBJ1-5; v_gene: TRBV6-5; abundance: NA; d_gene: TRBD1; CDR3aa: ASSLGQMINQPQH
j_gene: TRBJ2-1; v_gene: TRBV2; abundance: NA; d_gene: NA; CDR3aa: ASRYTRDEQF
j_gene: TRBJ1-5; v_gene: TRBV18; abundance: NA; d_gene: TRBD1; CDR3aa: ASSPGQGAIGYQPQH
j_gene: TRBJ1-2; v_gene: TRBV5-4; abundance: NA; d_gene: NA; CDR3aa: ASSLREGGYT
j_gene: TRBJ2-1; v_gene: TRBV10-3; abundance: once; d_gene: NA; CDR3aa: AISQDSNEQF
j_gene: TRBJ2-7; v_gene: TRBV5-1; abundance: NA; d_gene: NA; CDR3aa: ASSLVTGAYEQY
j_gene: TRBJ1-1; v_gene: TRBV19; abundance: NA; d_gene: TRBD1; CDR3aa: ASSIGRDRVGSEAF
j_gene: TRBJ2-7; v_gene: TRBV4-1; abundance: NA; d_gene: TRBD1; CDR3aa: ASSQRTGVDYEQY
j_gene: TRBJ1-1; v_gene: TRBV18; abundance: NA; d_gene: NA; CDR3aa: ASSPPGGGNTEAF
j_gene: TRBJ1-1; v_gene: TRBV2; abundance: NA; d_gene: TRBD1; CDR3aa: ASSRGGRGTVPEAF
j_gene: TRBJ2-3; v_gene: TRBV19; abundance: once; d_gene: TRBD1; CDR3aa: ASSFSTGVSTDTQY
j_gene: TRBJ2-3; v_gene: TRBV5-6; abundance: NA; d_gene: TRBD2; CDR3aa: ASSGGLGSTDTQY
j_gene: TRBJ2-2; v_gene: TRBV5-4; abundance: NA; d_gene: TRBD2; CDR3aa: ASSNSGVAGELF
j_gene: TRBJ1-4; v_gene: TRBV5-4; abundance: NA; d_gene: TRBD1; CDR3aa: ASSRDRTNEKLF
j_gene: TRBJ1-2; v_gene: TRBV3-1/TRBV3-2; abundance: NA; d_gene: NA; CDR3aa: ASRGRHYGYT
j_gene: TRBJ1-2; v_gene: TRBV30; abundance: NA; d_gene: NA; CDR3aa: AWSVNWGSRDGYT
j_gene: TRBJ1-4; v_gene: TRBV4-1; abundance: NA; d_gene: NA; CDR3aa: ASSRTGTRTEKLF
j_gene: TRBJ2-3; v_gene: TRBV9; abundance: NA; d_gene: NA; CDR3aa: ASSVQPETDTQY
j_gene: TRBJ1-1; v_gene: TRBV6-6; abundance: NA; d_gene: NA; CDR3aa: ASSYGFRSLNTEAF
j_gene: TRBJ2-6; v_gene: TRBV19; abundance: NA; d_gene: NA; CDR3aa: ASSTQTGANSGANVLT
j_gene: TRBJ2-1; v_gene: TRBV5-4; abundance: many; d_gene: TRBD2; CDR3aa: ASSTPSGGADEQF
j_gene: TRBJ1-1; v_gene: TRBV30; abundance: NA; d_gene: NA; CDR3aa: AWSALQGDPTEAF
j_gene: TRBJ1-2; v_gene: TRBV6-1; abundance: NA; d_gene: TRBD1; CDR3aa: ASSQGQYYGYT
j_gene: TRBJ2-3; v_gene: TRBV7-2; abundance: many; d_gene: NA; CDR3aa: ASSLVRMRQGTDTQY
j_gene: TRBJ1-1; v_gene: TRBV6-1; abundance: NA; d_gene: NA; CDR3aa: ASSEEYRAAF
j_gene: TRBJ2-2; v_gene: TRBV24-1; abundance: NA; d_gene: TRBD1; CDR3aa: ATSGQGATGELF
j_gene: TRBJ2-7; v_gene: TRBV6-5; abundance: NA; d_gene: TRBD1; CDR3aa: ASRGQEVSHEQY
j_gene: TRBJ1-4; v_gene: TRBV4-1; abundance: NA; d_gene: NA; CDR3aa: ASSQGEGRHGRLF
j_gene: TRBJ1-1; v_gene: TRBV6-5; abundance: few; d_gene: TRBD1; CDR3aa: ASSYSTGDTEAF
j_gene: TRBJ1-6; v_gene: TRBV7-9; abundance: once; d_gene: NA; CDR3aa: ASSTAGRGNSPLH
j_gene: TRBJ2-3; v_gene: TRBV6-2/TRBV6-3; abundance: NA; d_gene: TRBD2; CDR3aa: ASSLLAGGRSAQY
j_gene: TRBJ1-6; v_gene: TRBV15; abundance: NA; d_gene: TRBD1; CDR3aa: ATSRTDRDSPLH
j_gene: TRBJ2-7; v_gene: TRBV29-1; abundance: few; d_gene: TRBD1; CDR3aa: SVTGEGSYEQY
j_gene: TRBJ2-1; v_gene: TRBV5-1; abundance: NA; d_gene: NA; CDR3aa: ASSLVSGSAYNEQF
j_gene: TRBJ1-2; v_gene: TRBV7-9; abundance: many; d_gene: NA; CDR3aa: ASSDRTNYGYT